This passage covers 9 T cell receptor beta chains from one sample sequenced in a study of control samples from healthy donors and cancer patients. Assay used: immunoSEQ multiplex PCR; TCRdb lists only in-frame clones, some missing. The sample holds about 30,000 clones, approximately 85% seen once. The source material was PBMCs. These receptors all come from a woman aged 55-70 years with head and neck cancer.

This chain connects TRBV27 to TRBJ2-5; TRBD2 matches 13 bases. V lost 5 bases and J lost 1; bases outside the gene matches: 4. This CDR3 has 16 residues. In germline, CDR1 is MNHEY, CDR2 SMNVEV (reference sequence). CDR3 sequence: CASSPWTSGSQETQYF. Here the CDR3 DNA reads TGTGCCAGCAGTCCCTGGACTAGCGGGAGCCAAGAGACCCAGTACTTC.

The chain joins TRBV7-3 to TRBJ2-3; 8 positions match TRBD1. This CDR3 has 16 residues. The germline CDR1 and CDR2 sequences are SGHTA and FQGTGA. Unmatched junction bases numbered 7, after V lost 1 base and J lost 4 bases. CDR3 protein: CASSLRATGASDTQYF. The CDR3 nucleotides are TGTGCCAGCAGCTTAAGGGCGACAGGGGCTTCAGATACGCAGTATTTT.

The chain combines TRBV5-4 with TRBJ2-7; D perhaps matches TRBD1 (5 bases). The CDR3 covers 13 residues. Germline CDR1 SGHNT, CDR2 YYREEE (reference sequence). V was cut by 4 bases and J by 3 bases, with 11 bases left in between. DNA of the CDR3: TGTGCCAGCAGCAAGACAGATTTCTACGAGCAGTACTTC. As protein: CASSKTDFYEQYF.

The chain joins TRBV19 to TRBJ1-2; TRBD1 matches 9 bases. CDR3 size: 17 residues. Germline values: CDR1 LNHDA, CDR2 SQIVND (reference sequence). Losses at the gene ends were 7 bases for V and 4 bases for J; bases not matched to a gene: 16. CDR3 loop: CASTPKTGGAFSYGYTF. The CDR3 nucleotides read TGTGCCAGTACCCCCAAAACAGGGGGCGCCTTTAGCTATGGCTACACCTTC.

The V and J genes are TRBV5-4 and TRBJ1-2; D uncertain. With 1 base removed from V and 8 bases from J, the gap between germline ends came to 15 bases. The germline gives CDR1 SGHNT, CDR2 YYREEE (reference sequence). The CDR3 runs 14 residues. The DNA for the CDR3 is TGTGCCAGCAGCTTGTATGAGGCTTATGGGGGCTACACCTTC. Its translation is CASSLYEAYGGYTF. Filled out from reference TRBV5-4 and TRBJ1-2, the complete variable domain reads ETGVTQSPTHLIKTRGQQVTLRCSSQSGHNTVSWYQQALGQGPQFIFQYYREEENGRGNFPPRFSGLQFPNYSSELNVNALELDDSALYLCASSLYEAYGGYTFGSGTRLTVV.

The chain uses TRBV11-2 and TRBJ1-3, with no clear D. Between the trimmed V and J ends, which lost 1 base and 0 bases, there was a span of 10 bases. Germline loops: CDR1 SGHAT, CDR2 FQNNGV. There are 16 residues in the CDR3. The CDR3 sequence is CASSLGEGLSGNTIYF. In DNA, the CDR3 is TGTGCCAGCAGCTTAGGTGAAGGGCTCTCTGGAAACACCATATATTTT.

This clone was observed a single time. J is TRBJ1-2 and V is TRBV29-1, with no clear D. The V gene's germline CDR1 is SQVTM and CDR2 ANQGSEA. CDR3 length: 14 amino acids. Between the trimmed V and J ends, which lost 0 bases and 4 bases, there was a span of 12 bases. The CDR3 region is CSVEDGTRGYGYTF. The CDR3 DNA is TGCAGCGTTGAAGATGGCACTCGGGGCTATGGCTACACCTTC.

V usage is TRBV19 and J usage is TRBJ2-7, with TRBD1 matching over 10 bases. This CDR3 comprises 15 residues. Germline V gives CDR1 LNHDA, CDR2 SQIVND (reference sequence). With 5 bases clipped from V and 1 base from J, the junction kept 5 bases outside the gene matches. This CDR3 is CASSSGTGASYEQYF. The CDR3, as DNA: TGTGCCAGTAGTTCCGGGACAGGGGCATCCTACGAGCAGTACTTC.

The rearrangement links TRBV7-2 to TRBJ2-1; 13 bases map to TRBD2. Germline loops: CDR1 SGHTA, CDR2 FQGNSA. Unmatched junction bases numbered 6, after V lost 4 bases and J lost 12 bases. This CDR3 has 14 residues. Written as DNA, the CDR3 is TGTGCCAGCAGCTGGACTAGCGGGGGTAGGGGGCAGTTCTTC. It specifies CASSWTSGGRGQFF.